This T cell receptor beta chain is from a study of control samples from healthy donors and cancer patients. Only in-frame clones appear in the TCRdb table, and some are missing; sequencing was by immunoSEQ multiplex PCR. The sample includes 130,000 or so clones, more than 70% of them seen just once. Material: blood. This receptor was taken from a man aged 45-65 years in good health.

The CDR3 nucleotides read TGTGCCAGCAGTTCCGGGACTTCCTACAATGAGCAGTTCTTC. Protein: CASSSGTSYNEQFF. The chain joins TRBV27 to TRBJ2-1; maybe TRBD2 (6 bases). V lost 4 bases, J lost 1 base, and 8 bases lay in between. Germline CDR1 MNHEY, CDR2 SMNVEV (reference sequence). This CDR3 is built from 14 residues.